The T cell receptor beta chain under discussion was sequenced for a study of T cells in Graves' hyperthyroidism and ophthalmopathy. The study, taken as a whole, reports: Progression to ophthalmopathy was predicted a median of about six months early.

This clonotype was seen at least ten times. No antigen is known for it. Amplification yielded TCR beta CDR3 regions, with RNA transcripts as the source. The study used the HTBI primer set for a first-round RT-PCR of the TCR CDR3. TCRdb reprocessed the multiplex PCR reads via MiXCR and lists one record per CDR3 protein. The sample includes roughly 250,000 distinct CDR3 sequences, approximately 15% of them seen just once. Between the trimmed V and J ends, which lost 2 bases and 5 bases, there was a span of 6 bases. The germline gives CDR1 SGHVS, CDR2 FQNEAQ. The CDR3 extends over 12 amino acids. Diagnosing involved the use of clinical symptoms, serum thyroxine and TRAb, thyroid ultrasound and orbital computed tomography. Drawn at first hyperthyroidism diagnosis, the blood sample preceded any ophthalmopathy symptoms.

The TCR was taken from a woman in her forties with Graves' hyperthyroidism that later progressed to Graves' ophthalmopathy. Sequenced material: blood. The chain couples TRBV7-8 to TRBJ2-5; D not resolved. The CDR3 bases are TGTGCCAGCAGCTTAAAACCGGAGACCCAGTACTTC. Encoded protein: CASSLKPETQYF.